Sequencing of this TCR beta chain was carried out in a study of blood T cell repertoires in COVID-19. For the study at large: PBMCs, B-cell-depleted T cells, or T cells provided the cDNA or gDNA that made up the material.

This table comes from immunoSEQ multiplex PCR, and its TCRdb copy is limited to in-frame clones, with some not included. The profile covers roughly 250,000 clones, with roughly nine tenths appearing a single time and approximately 7.9% taken by the ten largest. This clone has more than one count but fewer than ten. The sequenced sample was peripheral blood. This clonotype was sampled from a man aged 55 to 69 who had recovered from COVID-19.

CDR3 DNA: TGTGCCAGTAGTACGAACAAACACAGGCTTCGTGATGAAGCTTTCTTT. Its protein is CASSTNKHRLRDEAFF. The chain has TRBV19 and TRBJ1-1, with a weak D call TRBD1 (5 bases). In germline, CDR1 is LNHDA, CDR2 SQIVND (reference sequence). V was clipped by 4 bases and J by 7 bases, with 22 bases between them. CDR3 length: 16 amino acids.